This entry lists 3 T cell receptor beta chains sequenced from one sample in a study of blood T cell repertoires in COVID-19. The assay was immunoSEQ multiplex PCR, and TCRdb's table has in-frame clones only and misses some. This table holds some 110,000 clones, 70% to 80% found once. Sequenced input: peripheral blood. These receptors all stem from a man in his 70s with acute or convalescent COVID-19.

This clone occurred once. This rearrangement joins TRBV5-1 to TRBJ1-2; D gene ambiguous. CDR3 size: 12 residues. V lost 3 bases and J lost 3, with 6 bases in between. Germline loops: CDR1 SGHRS, CDR2 YFSETQ. The CDR3 region has the DNA TGCGCCAGCAGCTCCCAGGACTATGGCTACACCTTC. Residues: CASSSQDYGYTF.

This clone was found a few times. The rearrangement links TRBV24-1 to TRBJ2-7; 11 bases are shared with TRBD1. Trimming cost V 3 bases and J 5 bases; bases outside gene matches: 5. The CDR3 loop spans 15 amino acids. Germline V gene sequence: CDR1 KGHDR, CDR2 SFDVKD. The CDR3 nucleotides read TGTGCCACCAGTGATCCCGGACAGGGGGCCAACGAGCAGTACTTC. It specifies CATSDPGQGANEQYF.

V gene TRBV30 combines with J gene TRBJ1-2; 10 positions match TRBD1. The CDR3 extends over 15 amino acids. V shed 3 bases and J 4 bases; nucleotides not matched to a gene: 8. Germline-derived CDR1 and CDR2 are GTSNPN and SVGIG (reference sequence). The DNA for the CDR3 is TGTGCCTGGAGCCACACCGGGACAGGGGTCTATGGCTACACCTTC. This encodes CAWSHTGTGVYGYTF.